A selection of T cell receptor beta chains follows, all from one sample in a study of shared clonotypes between healthy human individuals. Generated by immunoSEQ multiplex PCR, the TCRdb table keeps only in-frame clones and is missing some. Among about 2.1 million clones listed, about 93% were seen once. Sequencing was carried out using naive CD8+ T cells from PBMCs. The receptors come from a man aged 18 to 35 in good health. Some clones in this sample may be carry-over from other donors' samples. The CDR3 runs from the conserved cysteine through the conserved F or W. Fields, in order: J gene, V gene, CDR3 protein.

J: TRBJ2-2
V: TRBV19
CDR3: CASSIDLGLAGNTGELFF

J: TRBJ1-5
V: TRBV11-2
CDR3: CASSLGTIPDQPQHF

J: TRBJ2-7
V: TRBV14
CDR3: CASSHPYRGQGAYEQYF

J: TRBJ2-7
V: TRBV7-9
CDR3: CASSTPVASGSYEQYF

J: TRBJ2-7
V: TRBV7-9
CDR3: CASSRGEGPLHEQYF

J: TRBJ2-7
V: TRBV28
CDR3: CASSFLGVRQDYEQYF

J: TRBJ1-2
V: TRBV29-1
CDR3: CSALLPLNYGYTF

J: TRBJ1-2
V: TRBV6-1
CDR3: CASSEETAPGYTF

J: TRBJ1-2
V: TRBV4-3
CDR3: CASSQGQGYGYTF

J: TRBJ1-6
V: TRBV28
CDR3: CASRLEVNRGNSPLHF

J: TRBJ1-2
V: TRBV28
CDR3: CASSRQRGIGFEGGYTF

J: TRBJ2-5
V: TRBV7-9
CDR3: CASSFTPGSQKTQYF

J: TRBJ2-1
V: TRBV7-9
CDR3: CASSPLRGTYNEQFF

J: TRBJ2-7
V: TRBV7-9
CDR3: CASSGDSYEQYF

J: TRBJ2-7
V: TRBV5-6
CDR3: CASSSGTGGHEQYF

J: TRBJ2-3
V: TRBV7-9
CDR3: CASLHRDYIF

J: TRBJ1-1
V: TRBV7-9
CDR3: CASSPGGGGTEAFF

J: TRBJ2-3
V: TRBV6-5
CDR3: CASSYAGTGTDTQYF

J: TRBJ1-1
V: TRBV7-3
CDR3: CASSLTYAGNTEAFF

J: TRBJ1-1
V: TRBV13
CDR3: CASSSGTGNTEAFF

J: TRBJ2-5
V: TRBV2
CDR3: CASGEWQQETQYF

J: TRBJ1-4
V: TRBV6-7
CDR3: CASLGTGSF

J: TRBJ2-1
V: TRBV18
CDR3: CASSPTGGPYNEQFF

J: TRBJ2-4
V: TRBV28
CDR3: CASWGENIQYF

J: TRBJ2-1
V: TRBV7-9
CDR3: CASSLVLSSYNEQFF

J: TRBJ2-7
V: TRBV5-1
CDR3: CASSLGGYEQYF

J: TRBJ1-1
V: TRBV7-4
CDR3: CASSLTTCTEAFF

J: TRBJ1-1
V: TRBV28
CDR3: CASSPGAWRGTEAFF

J: TRBJ2-1
V: TRBV9
CDR3: CASSPGSTTGFQNEQFF

J: TRBJ2-3
V: TRBV27
CDR3: CASSYGRGDTQYF

J: TRBJ2-3
V: TRBV28
CDR3: CAARQGITDTQYF

J: TRBJ2-1
V: TRBV4-1
CDR3: CASSRDRGASYNEQFF

J: TRBJ2-2
V: TRBV7-9
CDR3: CASREPGLAGGGTGELFF

J: TRBJ2-5
V: TRBV2
CDR3: CASDGGTQYF

J: TRBJ2-7
V: TRBV12-5
CDR3: CASGSFGKQYF

J: TRBJ1-3
V: TRBV7-6
CDR3: CASSLIWGRTHSGNTIYF

J: TRBJ1-2
V: TRBV4-1
CDR3: CASSLRLAEHYGYTF

J: TRBJ1-3
V: TRBV28
CDR3: CASSRGRNSGNTIYF

J: TRBJ1-5
V: TRBV7-9
CDR3: CASSSSSRQGMSNQPQHF

J: TRBJ1-5
V: TRBV19
CDR3: CASSMSGGGQPQHF

J: TRBJ2-2
V: TRBV28
CDR3: CASKDFTGELFF

J: TRBJ2-1
V: TRBV28
CDR3: CASSFLMRGNYNEQFF

J: TRBJ2-5
V: TRBV2
CDR3: CASSEAVSAGETQYF

J: TRBJ1-1
V: TRBV13
CDR3: CASSLLVPDLNTEAFF

J: TRBJ2-6
V: TRBV9
CDR3: CASSVGSGSGANVLTF

J: TRBJ2-2
V: TRBV4-1
CDR3: CASSQVRPYTGELFF

J: TRBJ2-5
V: TRBV12-5
CDR3: CASGLDAVTSGDAPETQYF

J: TRBJ1-5
V: TRBV28
CDR3: CASARDRGNQPQHF

J: TRBJ2-2
V: TRBV27
CDR3: CASSFLTYTGELFF

J: TRBJ2-1
V: TRBV7-9
CDR3: CASSLGLAGVREQFF

J: TRBJ2-3
V: TRBV11-2
CDR3: CASSLYRGTDTQYF

J: TRBJ2-2
V: TRBV9
CDR3: CASSFPQGGLQHTGELFF

J: TRBJ2-1
V: TRBV18
CDR3: CASSPQSWNEQFF

J: TRBJ1-2
V: TRBV6-6
CDR3: CASLEGGALGYTF

J: TRBJ2-7
V: TRBV6-6
CDR3: CASSAWGYEQYF